This is a list of T cell receptor beta chains from one sample in a study of OX40 agonist ivuxolimab in advanced cancers. Assay used: immunoSEQ multiplex PCR; TCRdb lists only in-frame clones, some missing. Of about 80,000 clones listed, about nine tenths are singletons. This specimen was CD4+ or CD8+ T cells sorted from blood, taken in a trial of the OX40 agonist ivuxolimab. These receptors all stem from an adult with an advanced solid tumor such as melanoma, head and neck, liver or kidney cancer. Both conserved end residues are part of each CDR3. The D gene is left open where the match is weak. Some rows mark clone size as missing; the rest say once, few, many or name a class of expanded clone.

j_call	v_call	clone_size	d_call	cdr3_aa	cdr3_nt
TRBJ2-7	TRBV2	NA	NA	CASRDLGTAVEQYF	TGTGCCAGCAGGGACCTAGGGACTGCCGTCGAGCAGTACTTC
TRBJ2-7	TRBV13	NA	NA	CASSPSYEQYF	TGTGCCAGCAGCCCATCCTACGAGCAGTACTTC
TRBJ2-3	TRBV9	NA	TRBD2	CASSVGDYTDTQYF	TGTGCCAGCAGCGTTGGGGACTACACAGATACGCAGTATTTT
TRBJ1-3	TRBV29-1	NA	NA	CSVSGGNTIYF	TGCAGCGTCTCAGGGGGAAACACCATATATTTT
TRBJ1-1	TRBV27	NA	TRBD1	CASSLMGQGENTEAFF	TGTGCCAGCAGTCTGATGGGACAGGGCGAGAACACTGAAGCTTTCTTT
TRBJ2-6	TRBV30	NA	NA	CAWMAASGANVLTF	TGTGCCTGGATGGCCGCGTCTGGGGCCAACGTCCTGACTTTC
TRBJ2-7	TRBV4-3	few	NA	CASSQDQFAYEQYF	TGCGCCAGCAGCCAAGATCAGTTCGCCTACGAGCAGTACTTC
TRBJ2-7	TRBV7-9	NA	TRBD1	CASTLAKGQGFHEQYF	TGTGCCAGCACCTTAGCGAAAGGACAGGGGTTCCACGAGCAGTACTTC
TRBJ2-2	TRBV5-1	NA	TRBD2	CASSLGSSGVNTGELFF	TGCGCCAGCAGCTTGGGTAGTAGCGGGGTGAACACCGGGGAGCTGTTTTTT
TRBJ2-5	TRBV5-5	NA	TRBD1	CASSFTGEETQYF	TGTGCCAGCAGCTTTACAGGGGAAGAGACCCAGTACTTC
TRBJ1-3	TRBV12-5	NA	TRBD1	CASGLGQGGESGNTIYF	TGTGCTAGTGGTTTGGGGCAGGGGGGAGAATCTGGAAACACCATATATTTT
TRBJ2-7	TRBV27	NA	NA	CASSFKADYYEQYF	TGTGCCAGCAGTTTTAAAGCGGACTACTACGAGCAGTACTTC
TRBJ2-2	TRBV9	many	TRBD2	CASSLGRDRTGELFF	TGTGCCAGCAGCCTAGGGAGGGACCGGACCGGGGAGCTGTTTTTT
TRBJ1-4	TRBV19	once	TRBD1	CASSTWTGRTTNEKLFF	TGTGCCAGTAGTACCTGGACAGGGCGGACAACTAATGAAAAACTGTTTTTT
TRBJ2-2	TRBV29-1	NA	NA	CSVAGHGFPGELFF	TGCAGCGTTGCTGGTCACGGGTTTCCCGGGGAGCTGTTTTTT
TRBJ2-7	TRBV27	NA	NA	CASSLQGTYEQYF	TGTGCCAGCAGTCTCCAGGGGACCTACGAGCAGTACTTC
TRBJ2-7	TRBV7-8	NA	NA	CASSYRGEQYF	TGTGCCAGCAGTTATAGGGGCGAGCAGTACTTC
TRBJ2-7	TRBV7-2	NA	NA	CASGLGTTAYEQYF	TGTGCCAGCGGCTTAGGGACAACTGCCTACGAGCAGTACTTC
TRBJ1-5	TRBV4-1	NA	NA	CASSQDGGGGNNQPQHF	TGCGCCAGCAGCCAAGATGGGGGGGGCGGAAACAATCAGCCCCAGCATTTT
TRBJ1-1	TRBV7-8	NA	TRBD1	CASSEDRGHGKAFF	TGTGCCAGCAGCGAAGACAGGGGGCATGGAAAAGCTTTCTTT
TRBJ2-1	TRBV14	NA	NA	CASSQGPLSGGVSYNEQFF	TGTGCCAGCAGCCAAGGGCCGCTATCCGGCGGGGTTTCCTACAATGAGCAGTTCTTC
TRBJ1-2	TRBV27	NA	TRBD1	CASSPLTGGAYGYTF	TGTGCCAGCAGTCCGTTGACAGGGGGCGCGTATGGCTACACCTTC
TRBJ1-1	TRBV9	NA	NA	CASSDGGQAEAFF	TGTGCCAGCAGCGACGGGGGGCAGGCTGAAGCTTTCTTT
TRBJ1-2	TRBV2	NA	NA	CASSEGRARGGYTF	TGTGCCAGCAGTGAAGGGAGGGCACGGGGTGGCTACACCTTC
TRBJ2-7	TRBV18	NA	NA	CASSPRSPQSTSYEQYF	TGTGCCAGCTCACCAAGGTCCCCTCAAAGCACGTCCTACGAGCAGTACTTC
TRBJ2-5	TRBV7-9	NA	TRBD2	CASSPPSGASETQYF	TGTGCCAGCAGCCCCCCGAGCGGGGCCTCCGAGACCCAGTACTTC